This T cell receptor (beta chain) emerged from a study of shared clonotypes between healthy human individuals. Germline-derived CDR1 and CDR2 are SGHAT and FQNNGV. This CDR3 comprises 18 residues. The V gene end was trimmed by 4 bases and the J gene end by 4 bases; junction bases not matched to a gene: 17. Overall study results and limits: Across a handful of donors, naive CD4 shared around 5%, naive CD8 more than 3%, memory CD4 roughly 2.3%, memory CD8 under 0.5%. Estimated clonotype richness was generally higher in naive than memory subsets.

About this clone: Its antigen is as yet unknown.

Naive CD8 populations comprised CD45RO-negative cells positively selected for CCR7, excluding terminally differentiated effector memory CD45RA+ cells. Replicate PCRs for sorted subsets used about 200 ng DNA; this equaled around 29,000 T cell genomes. The repertoire was sequenced with immunoSEQ multiplex PCR; TCRdb's copy has only in-frame clones and lacks some. The sample contains over 2 million clones, around 96% of which appear only once. This receptor was obtained from a man aged 18 to 30 in good health. Sequenced input: naive CD8+ T cells sorted from blood. V and J are TRBV11-2 and TRBJ2-5; 8 nucleotides line up with TRBD2. The CDR3 region is CASSSKGETGLARETQYF. The DNA for the CDR3 is TGTGCCAGCAGCTCAAAAGGGGAGACTGGACTAGCTCGAGAGACCCAGTACTTC.